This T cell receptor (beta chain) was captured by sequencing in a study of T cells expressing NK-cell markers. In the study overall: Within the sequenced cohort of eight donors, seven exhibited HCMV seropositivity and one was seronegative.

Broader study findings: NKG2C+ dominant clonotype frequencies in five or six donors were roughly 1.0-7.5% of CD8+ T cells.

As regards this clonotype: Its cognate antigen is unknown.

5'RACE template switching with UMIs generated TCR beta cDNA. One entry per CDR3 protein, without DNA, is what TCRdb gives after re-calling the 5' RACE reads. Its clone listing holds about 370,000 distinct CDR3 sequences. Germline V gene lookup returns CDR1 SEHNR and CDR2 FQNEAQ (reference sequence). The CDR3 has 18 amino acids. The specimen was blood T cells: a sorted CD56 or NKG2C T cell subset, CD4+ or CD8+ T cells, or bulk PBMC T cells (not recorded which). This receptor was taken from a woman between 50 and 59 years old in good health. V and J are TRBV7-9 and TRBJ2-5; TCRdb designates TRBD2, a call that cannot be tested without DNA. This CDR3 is CASSLPTNGASQAETQYF.